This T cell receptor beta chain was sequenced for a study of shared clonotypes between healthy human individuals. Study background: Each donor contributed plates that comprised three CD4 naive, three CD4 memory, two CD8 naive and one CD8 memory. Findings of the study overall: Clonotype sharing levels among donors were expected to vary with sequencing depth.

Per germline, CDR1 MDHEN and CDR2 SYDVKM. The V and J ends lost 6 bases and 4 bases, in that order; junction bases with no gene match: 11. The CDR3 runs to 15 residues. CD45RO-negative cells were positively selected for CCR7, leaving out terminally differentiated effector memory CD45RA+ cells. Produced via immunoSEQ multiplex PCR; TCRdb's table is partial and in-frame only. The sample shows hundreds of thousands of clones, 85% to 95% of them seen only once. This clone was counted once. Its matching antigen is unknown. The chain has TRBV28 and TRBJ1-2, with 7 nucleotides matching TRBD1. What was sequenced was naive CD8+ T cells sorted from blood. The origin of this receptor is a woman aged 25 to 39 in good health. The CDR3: CASRRPGQSAYGYTF. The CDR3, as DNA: TGTGCCAGCAGGCGCCCGGGACAGTCGGCCTATGGCTACACCTTC.